Sequencing of this T cell receptor (beta chain) was carried out in a study of CD8 T cells in Susac syndrome. General study results and limits: As the study acknowledged, the number of individuals who were part of its TCR sequencing and HLA analysis was relatively small.

CDR1 and CDR2 from the germline V gene are SGHRS and YFSETQ. With 5 bases clipped from V and 0 bases from J, the junction kept 2 bases outside the gene matches. The CDR3 sequence is 14 residues long. An amount of RNA that ranged from about 0.45 to 1 ug was reverse transcribed with random hexamers. MiXCR, run by TCRdb on the immunoSEQ multiplex PCR reads, gives a single entry per CDR3 protein. The sample lists more than 95,000 distinct CDR3 sequences; approximately 93% were seen once. The authors carried out high-throughput sequencing of TCR beta. They applied it to CD8+ and CD4+ T cells obtained from blood. Remarks on this clonotype: No antigen is known for it.

The chain couples TRBV5-1 to TRBJ1-1; 9 bases are a match to TRBD1. This receptor was taken from a human donor with multiple sclerosis. Sequencing was carried out using CD4+ T cells from PBMCs. The CDR3 coding sequence is TGCGCCAGCAGAGGGACAGGGCTGAACACTGAAGCTTTCTTT. Its translation is CASRGTGLNTEAFF.